Below are 27 T cell receptor beta chains sequenced from a single sample in a study of blood T cell repertoires in COVID-19. Some clones are missing from TCRdb's copy, which holds only in-frame ones; the method was immunoSEQ multiplex PCR. The sample comprises 250,000 or so clones, approximately 84% of which are singletons, and less than 2% rests with the top ten. The sequencing input was PBMCs or T cells enriched from blood (not recorded which). These receptors came from a man in his forties or fifties who had recovered from COVID-19.

Here the CDR3 DNA reads TGTGCCTGGAGTGTATTAGCGGGGGTATCTGGGCAGTTCTTC. Its protein product is CAWSVLAGVSGQFF. J is TRBJ2-1 and V is TRBV30, with 9 bases fitting TRBD2. With 0 bases clipped from V and 12 bases from J, the junction kept 9 bases outside the gene matches. CDR1 is GTSNPN, CDR2 SVGIG, per germline (reference sequence). The CDR3 loop spans 14 amino acids.

The CDR3 loop reads CASSVPLAGFNEQFF. CDR3 DNA: TGTGCCAGCAGCGTTCCTCTAGCGGGGTTCAATGAGCAGTTCTTC. The rearrangement joins TRBV9 to TRBJ2-1; 9 nucleotides match TRBD2. After removal of 2 bases from V and 6 bases from J, the junction contained 6 bases not matched to a gene. The CDR3 spans 15 residues. CDR1 is SGDLS, CDR2 YYNGEE, per germline.

The rearrangement uses TRBV30 and TRBJ1-2; 7 bases are a match to TRBD1. Germline CDR1 and CDR2: GTSNPN and SVGIG (reference sequence). The V gene end was trimmed by 1 base and the J gene end by 8 bases; junction bases not matched to a gene: 1. CDR3 length: 11 residues. The CDR3 protein is CAWSAGGGYTF. CDR3 bases: TGTGCCTGGAGTGCAGGGGGAGGCTACACCTTC.

The rearrangement links TRBV6-5 to TRBJ2-7, with 9 bases fitting TRBD2. V gave up 4 bases and J gave up 4 bases; unmatched junction bases: 8. The CDR3 consists of 15 residues. Germline V gene lookup returns CDR1 MNHEY and CDR2 SVGAGI. The CDR3 DNA is TGTGCCAGCAGTTCCTATAGCGGGAGTAATTACGAGCAGTACTTC. This translates into CASSSYSGSNYEQYF.

CDR3 amino acids: CASSAPGVDTQYF. The CDR3, as DNA: TGTGCCAGCAGCGCTCCGGGTGTAGATACGCAGTATTTT. The rearrangement uses TRBV5-6 and TRBJ2-3; the D is unclear. Germline CDR1 SGHDT, CDR2 YYEEEE. This CDR3 has 13 residues. The V and J ends lost 4 bases and 5 bases respectively, with 11 bases between them. Full variable domain (missing parts from reference TRBV5-6 and TRBJ2-3): DAGVTQSPTHLIKTRGQQVTLRCSPKSGHDTVSWYQQALGQGPQFIFQYYEEEERQRGNFPDRFSGHQFPNYSSELNVNALLLGDSALYLCASSAPGVDTQYFGPGTRLTVL.

This chain uses TRBV7-2 with TRBJ1-2, with a tentative D call TRBD1 (5 bases). Trimming removed 4 bases at V and 2 bases at J, with 14 bases between. Germline loops: CDR1 SGHTA, CDR2 FQGNSA. The CDR3 totals 15 residues. CDR3 region: CASSSNGGSNYGYTF. DNA for the CDR3: TGTGCCAGCAGCTCCAACGGGGGTAGCAACTATGGCTACACCTTC. Drawing the rest from reference TRBV7-2 and TRBJ1-2, the complete variable domain is GAGVSQSPSNKVTEKGKDVELRCDPISGHTALYWYRQSLGQGLEFLIYFQGNSAPDKSGLPSDRFSAERTGGSVSTLTIQRTQQEDSAVYLCASSSNGGSNYGYTFGSGTRLTVV.

The gene calls are TRBV4-2 and TRBJ2-7, with 9 bases identical to TRBD1. CDR3 length: 14 amino acids. Germline CDR1 reads LGHNA; CDR2 reads YNFKEQ. V was pared by 4 bases and J by 4 bases, with 5 bases of the junction left unmatched. This chain's CDR3 is CASSLETGGYEQYF. Here the CDR3 DNA reads TGTGCCAGCAGCCTCGAGACAGGGGGATACGAGCAGTACTTC.

This chain joins TRBV13 and TRBJ2-7; 8 positions agree with TRBD1. The CDR3 consists of 15 residues. The junction had 9 bases not matched to a gene; V was cut back by 5 bases and J by 3 bases. Germline V lookup: CDR1 PRHDT, CDR2 FYEKMQ (reference sequence). The CDR3 nucleotides read TGTGCCAGCAGCGGGTCCGGGACAGGCCTCTACGAGCAGTACTTC. Amino acid sequence: CASSGSGTGLYEQYF.

This chain links TRBV3-1 (or the pseudogene TRBV3-2) with TRBJ1-1, with D perhaps matching TRBD1 (5 bases). The CDR3 has 15 residues. Germline V gene lookup returns CDR1 LGHDT and CDR2 YNNKEL (reference sequence). Trimming took 1 base from V and 3 from J, leaving 12 bases between them. CDR3 region: CASSQGGGGDTEAFF. The CDR3 DNA sequence: TGTGCCAGCAGCCAAGGGGGGGGAGGGGACACTGAAGCTTTCTTT.

This clone was detected only a few times. V and J are TRBV7-2 and TRBJ2-5, with TRBD2 identical over 14 bases. Germline V lookup: CDR1 SGHTA, CDR2 FQGNSA. This CDR3 contains 14 residues. Trimming cost V 4 bases and J 10 bases; bases outside gene matches: 5. In DNA form, the CDR3 reads TGTGCCAGCAGCTCTGGACTAGCGGGGGGTGTCCAGTACTTC. Encoded protein: CASSSGLAGGVQYF.

The rearrangement joins TRBV19 to TRBJ2-1; 9 nucleotides align to TRBD2. The V segment lost 7 bases and the J segment 10 bases; nucleotides outside the gene matches: 11. There are 14 residues in the CDR3. Germline loops: CDR1 LNHDA, CDR2 SQIVND (reference sequence). CDR3 protein: CASIGPSGIEEQFF. The CDR3 DNA reads as TGTGCCAGTATAGGGCCTAGCGGGATAGAGGAGCAGTTCTTC.

The gene calls are TRBV28 and TRBJ1-5; maybe TRBD1 (6 bases). The CDR3 extends over 13 amino acids. The germline V and J ends were trimmed by 7 bases and 5 bases, with 12 bases remaining between them. Germline lookup yields CDR1 MDHEN and CDR2 SYDVKM. CDR3 sequence (DNA): TGTGCCAGCACGCGGGGGCCGGATCAGCCCCAGCATTTT. Its translation: CASTRGPDQPQHF.

The chain carries TRBV6-5 and TRBJ1-1; 7 nucleotides agree with TRBD1. The V segment lost 5 bases and the J segment 4 bases; nucleotides outside the gene matches: 10. The V gene's germline CDR1 is MNHEY and CDR2 SVGAGI. The CDR3 is 15 amino acids. The CDR3 protein is CASSPQGGVGTEAFF. The CDR3 DNA reads TGTGCCAGCAGTCCCCAAGGGGGCGTGGGCACTGAAGCTTTCTTT.

This chain links TRBV15 with TRBJ2-1; TRBD2 might be the D (5 bases). The CDR3 spans 15 residues. V dropped 0 bases and J dropped 5 bases, with 11 bases sitting between them. Germline CDR1 is LNHNV and CDR2 is YYDKDF (reference sequence). The CDR3 DNA follows: TGTGCCACCAGCAGAGATTTGGAGGATGACAATGAGCAGTTCTTC. Protein sequence: CATSRDLEDDNEQFF. The full variable domain, completed using reference TRBV15 and TRBJ2-1, is DAMVIQNPRYQVTQFGKPVTLSCSQTLNHNVMYWYQQKSSQAPKLLFHYYDKDFNNEADTPDNFQSRRPNTSFCFLDIRSPGLGDTAMYLCATSRDLEDDNEQFFGPGTRLTVL.

The chain uses TRBV19 and TRBJ2-7; 10 positions match TRBD1. Germline V gene data show CDR1 as LNHDA and CDR2 as SQIVND (reference sequence). J was trimmed by 4 bases and V by 2 bases; bases with no gene match: 11. CDR3 length: 17 residues. The CDR3 DNA sequence: TGTGCCAGTAGTATACTGCCGGGACAGGGGAGAGGATACGAGCAGTACTTC. This codes for CASSILPGQGRGYEQYF.

J is TRBJ2-5 and V is TRBV30; TRBD1 matches 9 bases. CDR3 length: 13 residues. Germline V gene sequence: CDR1 GTSNPN, CDR2 SVGIG (reference sequence). Trimming took 7 bases from V and 5 from J; bases not matched to a gene: 8. The CDR3 sequence: CASSGTGSETQYF. The CDR3, as DNA: TGTGCCTCCTCGGGGACAGGGTCCGAGACCCAGTACTTC.

This chain joins TRBV6-2 or TRBV6-3 and TRBJ1-3; D remains ambiguous. Between the trimmed V and J ends, which lost 2 bases and 4 bases, there was a span of 18 bases. Germline-derived CDR1 and CDR2 are MNHEY and SVGEGT. CDR3 length: 17 amino acids. CDR3 in amino acids: CASSYDAQEAAGNTIYF. Here the CDR3 DNA reads TGTGCCAGCAGTTACGACGCCCAGGAGGCAGCAGGAAACACCATATATTTT.

This chain connects TRBV13 to TRBJ2-7; 16 nucleotides line up with TRBD2. V shed 5 bases and J 4 bases; nucleotides not matched to a gene: 20. Looked up from germline, CDR1 is PRHDT and CDR2 is FYEKMQ (reference sequence). The CDR3 runs 21 residues. The CDR3 DNA is TGTGCCAGCAGCGCTCGAAGCCACCAGACCGGGACTAGCGGGGGGGTGTACGAGCAGTACTTC. This codes for CASSARSHQTGTSGGVYEQYF.

The CDR3 is CASSLLPGAGELFF. In nucleotides, the CDR3 is TGTGCCAGCAGCCTATTACCAGGGGCCGGGGAGCTGTTTTTT. V usage is TRBV7-2 and J usage is TRBJ2-2; D possibly corresponds to TRBD1 (6 bases). The CDR3 sequence is 14 residues long. V was clipped by 5 bases and J by 6 bases, with 13 bases between them. The germline V gene encodes CDR1 SGHTA and CDR2 FQGNSA.

The V gene is TRBV27, the J gene TRBJ1-2, with 9 nucleotides matching TRBD1. CDR3 length equals 16 residues. Per the germline V gene, CDR1 is MNHEY and CDR2 is SMNVEV (reference sequence). V was pared by 4 bases and J by 7 bases, with 13 bases of the junction left unmatched. The CDR3 loop reads CASSSPGTGSGGGYTF. The CDR3 DNA is TGTGCCAGCAGTTCCCCCGGGACAGGGTCGGGGGGTGGCTACACCTTC.

The rearrangement joins TRBV7-2 to TRBJ2-3; D unresolved. The CDR3 extends over 13 amino acids. The ends were cut back, 2 bases at V and 2 bases at J, with 5 bases in the middle. From germline, CDR1 is SGHTA and CDR2 FQGNSA. The CDR3 nucleotides read TGTGCCAGCAGCTTATACAACACAGATACGCAGTATTTT. Protein product: CASSLYNTDTQYF.

This clone was observed a few times. The CDR3 sequence is CASSVGQGRNSPLHF. In DNA, the CDR3 is TGTGCCAGCAGCGTAGGCCAGGGTAGAAATTCACCCCTCCACTTT. The chain employs TRBV9 and TRBJ1-6, with D possibly TRBD1 on 5 matching bases. V lost 0 bases and J 7 bases, leaving 11 bases between the germline ends. The germline V gene has CDR1 SGDLS and CDR2 YYNGEE. This CDR3 has 15 amino acids.

The chain uses TRBV5-1 and TRBJ1-4; TRBD1 matches at 7 bases. The junction had 7 bases not matched to a gene; V was cut back by 1 base and J by 1 base. Germline V CDR1 and CDR2: SGHRS, YFSETQ. The length of the CDR3 is 17 residues. DNA of the CDR3: TGCGCCAGCAGCTTGCGGGGCCAGGGGGAAACTAATGAAAAACTGTTTTTT. Its translation is CASSLRGQGETNEKLFF.

The gene calls are TRBV27 and TRBJ1-2; no reliable D call. Germline V CDR1 and CDR2: MNHEY, SMNVEV (reference sequence). This CDR3 is 13 amino acids long. V was cut by 3 bases and J by 1 base, with 6 bases left in between. The CDR3, as DNA: TGTGCCAGCAGTTTTCGGGATAACTATGGCTACACCTTC. Its protein product is CASSFRDNYGYTF.

The chain links TRBV6-5 to TRBJ1-2, with a possible D match to TRBD1 (6 bases). The CDR3 extends over 14 amino acids. Germline lookup yields CDR1 MNHEY and CDR2 SVGAGI. Deletions cut 6 bases from V and 0 bases from J, with 11 bases between. CDR3 loop: CASRVRGSNYGYTF. CDR3 DNA sequence: TGTGCCAGCAGAGTCAGGGGTTCTAACTATGGCTACACCTTC.

The chain couples TRBV6-5 to TRBJ1-5; 7 bases are shared with TRBD1. CDR1 and CDR2 from the germline V gene are MNHEY and SVGAGI. This CDR3 contains 14 residues. The ends lost 11 bases at V and 0 bases at J; junction bases unmatched: 7. The CDR3 nucleotides read TGTGCCGCCAAACAGGGGATTAGCAATCAGCCCCAGCATTTT. Its protein product is CAAKQGISNQPQHF.

This clone was observed once. This chain uses TRBV30 with TRBJ1-2; weak D call: TRBD1 (6 bases). This CDR3 is 14 amino acids long. CDR1 is GTSNPN and CDR2 is SVGIG in the germline V gene (reference sequence). Trimming took 7 bases from V and 4 from J, leaving 19 bases between them. The CDR3 sequence: CASGRTVGRYGYTF. The CDR3 nucleotides are TGTGCCTCGGGGAGGACAGTGGGCCGCTATGGCTACACCTTC.